The clone carrying this T cell receptor beta chain was counted between two and nine times. The antigen is unknown. The data were taken from a study of cytomegalovirus exposure and HLA in healthy donors. Study results and caveats: Serostatus for CMV was the only available immune exposure information.

PCR used 60 Vbeta primers and 13 Jbeta primers. TCRdb keeps only in-frame clones here, not all; method: immunoSEQ multiplex PCR. This sample has 150,000 to 200,000 clones, with nearly 80% found just once. The CDR3 extends over 14 amino acids. Trimming pared 0 bases from V and 3 bases from J, leaving 10 bases between. Looked up from germline, CDR1 is SGHRS and CDR2 is YFSETQ. The TCR was taken from a woman aged 25 to 45 in good health and CMV-seropositive. This chain uses TRBV5-1 with TRBJ2-7; perhaps TRBD1 as D (5 bases). Specimen: PBMCs. In DNA form, the CDR3 reads TGCGCCAGCAGCTTGGCTCAGGGTGGCTACGAGCAGTACTTC. Translating gives CASSLAQGGYEQYF.